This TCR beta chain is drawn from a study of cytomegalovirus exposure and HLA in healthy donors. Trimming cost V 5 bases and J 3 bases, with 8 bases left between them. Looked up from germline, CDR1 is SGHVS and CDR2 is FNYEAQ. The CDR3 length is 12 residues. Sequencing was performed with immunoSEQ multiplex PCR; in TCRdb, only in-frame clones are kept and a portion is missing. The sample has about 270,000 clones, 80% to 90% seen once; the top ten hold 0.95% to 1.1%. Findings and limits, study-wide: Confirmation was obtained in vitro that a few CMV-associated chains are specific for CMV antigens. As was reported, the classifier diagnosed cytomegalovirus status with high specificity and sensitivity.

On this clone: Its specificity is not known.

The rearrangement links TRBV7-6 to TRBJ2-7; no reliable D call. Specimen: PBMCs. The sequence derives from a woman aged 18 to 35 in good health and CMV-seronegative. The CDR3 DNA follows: TGTGCCAGCAGCCGGTCCGGCTACGAGCAGTACTTC. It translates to CASSRSGYEQYF.